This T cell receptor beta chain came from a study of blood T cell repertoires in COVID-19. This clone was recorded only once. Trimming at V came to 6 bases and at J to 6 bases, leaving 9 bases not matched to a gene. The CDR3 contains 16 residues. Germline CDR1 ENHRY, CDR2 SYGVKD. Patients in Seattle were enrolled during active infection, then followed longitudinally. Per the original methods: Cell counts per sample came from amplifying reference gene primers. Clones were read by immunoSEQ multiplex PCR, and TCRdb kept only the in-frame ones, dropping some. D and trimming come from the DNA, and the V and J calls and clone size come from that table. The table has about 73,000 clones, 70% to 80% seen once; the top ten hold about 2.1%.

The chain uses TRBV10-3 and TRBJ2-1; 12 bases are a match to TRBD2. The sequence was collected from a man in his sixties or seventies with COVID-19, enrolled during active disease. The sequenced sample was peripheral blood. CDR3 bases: TGTGCCATCAGCCTAGCGGGAGGGAGAATGGCCAATGAGCAGTTCTTC. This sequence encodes CAISLAGGRMANEQFF.